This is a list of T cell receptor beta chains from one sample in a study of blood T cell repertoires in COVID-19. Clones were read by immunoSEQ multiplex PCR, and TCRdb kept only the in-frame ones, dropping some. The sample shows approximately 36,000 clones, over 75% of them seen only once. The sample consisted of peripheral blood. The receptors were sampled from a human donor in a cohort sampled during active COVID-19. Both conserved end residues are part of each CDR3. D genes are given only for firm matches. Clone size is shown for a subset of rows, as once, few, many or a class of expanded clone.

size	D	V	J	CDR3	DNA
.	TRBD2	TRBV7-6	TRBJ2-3	CASSLVPLAGTDTQYF	TGTGCCAGCAGCCTGGTCCCCCTAGCGGGTACAGATACGCAGTATTTT
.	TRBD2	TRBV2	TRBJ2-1	CASGRPAGAYNEQFF	TGTGCCAGCGGACGACCAGCGGGGGCCTACAATGAGCAGTTCTTC
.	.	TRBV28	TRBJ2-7	CASSLGQGTGEQYF	TGTGCCAGCAGTTTGGGGCAGGGGACCGGCGAGCAGTACTTC
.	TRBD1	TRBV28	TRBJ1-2	CASSPGTGKSGYTF	TGTGCCAGCAGTCCTGGGACAGGAAAAAGCGGCTACACCTTC
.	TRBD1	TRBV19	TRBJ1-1	CASSTGTGMLNTEAFF	TGTGCCAGTAGTACAGGGACAGGGATGTTGAACACTGAAGCTTTCTTT
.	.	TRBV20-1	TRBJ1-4	CSASNPALNEKLFF	TGCAGTGCTAGTAATCCAGCGCTTAATGAAAAACTGTTTTTT
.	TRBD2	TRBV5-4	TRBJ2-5	CASSLVLAGGETQYF	TGTGCCAGCAGCTTGGTTCTAGCGGGGGGCGAGACCCAGTACTTC
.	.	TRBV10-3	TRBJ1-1	CAIRPGRASLGTEAFF	TGTGCCATCAGACCTGGGAGGGCGAGTTTGGGCACTGAAGCTTTCTTT
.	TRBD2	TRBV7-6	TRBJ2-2	CASSLAASGGAQGTGELFF	TGTGCCAGCAGCTTAGCCGCTAGCGGGGGGGCCCAAGGCACCGGGGAGCTGTTTTTT
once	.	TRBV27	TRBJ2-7	CASSPLPPYEQYF	TGTGCCAGCAGCCCCCTCCCCCCCTACGAGCAGTACTTC
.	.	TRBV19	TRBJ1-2	CASRLSQGYGYTF	TGTGCCAGTAGGCTCTCACAGGGCTATGGCTACACCTTC
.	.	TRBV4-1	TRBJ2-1	CASSQESGGGPHNEQFF	TGCGCCAGCAGCCAAGAGAGTGGGGGGGGCCCCCACAATGAGCAGTTCTTC
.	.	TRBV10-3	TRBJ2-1	CAISRVENNEQFF	TGTGCCATCAGCCGGGTGGAGAACAATGAGCAGTTCTTC
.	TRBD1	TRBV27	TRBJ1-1	CASSLLRDRGLTEAFF	TGTGCCAGCAGTTTACTCCGGGACAGGGGGTTAACTGAAGCTTTCTTT
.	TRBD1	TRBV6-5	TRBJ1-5	CASIGQGANQPQHF	TGTGCCAGCATAGGACAGGGCGCTAATCAGCCCCAGCATTTT
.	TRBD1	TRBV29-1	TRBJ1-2	CSVEKGDRIYTF	TGCAGCGTTGAGAAGGGGGACAGGATATACACCTTC
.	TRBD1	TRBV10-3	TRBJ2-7	CAIRPGGAGGPYEQYF	TGTGCCATCAGACCTGGTGGGGCAGGGGGCCCCTACGAGCAGTACTTC
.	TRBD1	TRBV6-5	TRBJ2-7	CASSYGTGVHEQYF	TGTGCCAGCAGTTACGGGACAGGGGTGCACGAGCAGTACTTC
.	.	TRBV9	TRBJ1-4	CASSVSGTTNEKLFF	TGTGCCAGCAGCGTATCCGGGACAACTAATGAAAAACTGTTTTTT
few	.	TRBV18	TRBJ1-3	CASSPDRTVSGNTIYF	TGTGCCAGCTCACCTGACAGGACCGTCTCTGGAAACACCATATATTTT
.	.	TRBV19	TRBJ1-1	CASSIGREAFF	TGTGCCAGTAGTATAGGGAGGGAGGCTTTCTTT
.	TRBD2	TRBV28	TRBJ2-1	CASSFPGGDEQFF	TGTGCCAGCAGTTTCCCGGGGGGGGATGAGCAGTTCTTC
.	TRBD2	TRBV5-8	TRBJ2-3	CASRWTSGGATDTQYF	TGTGCCAGCAGGTGGACTAGCGGGGGGGCCACAGATACGCAGTATTTT
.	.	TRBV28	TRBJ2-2	CASSLVVGELFF	TGTGCCAGCAGCCTCGTCGTAGGGGAGCTGTTTTTT
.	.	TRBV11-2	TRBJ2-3	CASSKEGAGFSTDTQYF	TGTGCCAGCAGCAAGGAGGGGGCCGGCTTTTCAACAGATACGCAGTATTTT
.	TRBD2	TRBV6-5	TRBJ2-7	CASSSPGLAYEQYF	TGTGCCAGCAGTTCGCCGGGACTAGCCTACGAGCAGTACTTC
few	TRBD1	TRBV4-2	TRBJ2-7	CASSQPTGVEQYF	TGTGCCAGCAGCCAGCCCACAGGGGTCGAGCAGTACTTC
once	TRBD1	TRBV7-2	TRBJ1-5	CASSFGHAGGFHSNQPQHF	TGTGCCAGCAGCTTCGGACACGCAGGGGGGTTTCATAGCAATCAGCCCCAGCATTTT
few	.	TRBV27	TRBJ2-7	CASSSHSTYEQYF	TGTGCCAGCAGTTCTCACAGTACCTACGAGCAGTACTTC
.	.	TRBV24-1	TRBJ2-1	CATSDFRGGDNEQFF	TGTGCCACCAGTGATTTTAGGGGAGGAGACAATGAGCAGTTCTTC
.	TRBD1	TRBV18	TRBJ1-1	CASSPQLGGPRNTEAFF	TGTGCCAGCTCACCGCAACTAGGGGGCCCGAGGAACACTGAAGCTTTCTTT
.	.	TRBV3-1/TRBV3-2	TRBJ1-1	CASSQALNTEAFF	TGTGCCAGCAGCCAGGCATTGAACACTGAAGCTTTCTTT
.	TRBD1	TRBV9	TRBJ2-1	CASSVVGTGGINEQFF	TGTGCCAGCAGCGTAGTCGGGACAGGGGGCATTAATGAGCAGTTCTTC
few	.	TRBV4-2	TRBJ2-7	CASSPLMGHEQYF	TGTGCCAGCAGCCCCCTCATGGGCCACGAGCAGTACTTC
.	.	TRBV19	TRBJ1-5	CASEGGGWQPQHF	TGTGCCAGCGAGGGGGGGGGCTGGCAGCCCCAGCATTTT
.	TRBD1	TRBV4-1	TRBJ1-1	CASSHAGGKDTEAFF	TGCGCCAGCAGCCACGCAGGGGGCAAGGACACTGAAGCTTTCTTT
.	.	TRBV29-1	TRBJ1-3	CSGKQGSGNTIYF	TGCAGCGGTAAACAGGGATCAGGAAACACCATATATTTT
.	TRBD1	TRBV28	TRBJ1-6	CASSLGQGATGNSPLHF	TGTGCCAGCAGTTTAGGTCAGGGGGCGACGGGGAATTCACCCCTCCACTTT
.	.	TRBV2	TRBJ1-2	CASSGSEYGYTF	TGTGCCAGCAGTGGGTCCGAGTATGGCTACACCTTC
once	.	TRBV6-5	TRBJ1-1	CASSYVRDGTEAFF	TGTGCCAGCAGTTACGTGAGGGATGGCACTGAAGCTTTCTTT
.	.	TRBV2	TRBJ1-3	CASSESRVTNTIYF	TGTGCCAGCAGTGAGTCCAGGGTGACAAACACCATATATTTT